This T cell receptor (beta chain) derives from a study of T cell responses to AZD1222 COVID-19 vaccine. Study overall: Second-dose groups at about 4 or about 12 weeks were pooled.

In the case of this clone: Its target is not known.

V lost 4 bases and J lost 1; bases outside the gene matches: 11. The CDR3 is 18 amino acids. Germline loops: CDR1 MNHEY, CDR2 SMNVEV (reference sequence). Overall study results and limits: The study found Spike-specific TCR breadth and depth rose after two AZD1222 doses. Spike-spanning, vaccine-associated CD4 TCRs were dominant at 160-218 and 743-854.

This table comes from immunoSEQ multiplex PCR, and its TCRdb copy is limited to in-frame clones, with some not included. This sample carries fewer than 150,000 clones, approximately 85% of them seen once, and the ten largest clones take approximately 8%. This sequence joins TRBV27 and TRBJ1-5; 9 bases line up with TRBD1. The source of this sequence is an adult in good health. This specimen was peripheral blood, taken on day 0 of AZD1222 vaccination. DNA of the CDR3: TGTGCCAGCAGTTCGGGGACAGGGCGCGCTAGGAGCAATCAGCCCCAGCATTTT. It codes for CASSSGTGRARSNQPQHF.